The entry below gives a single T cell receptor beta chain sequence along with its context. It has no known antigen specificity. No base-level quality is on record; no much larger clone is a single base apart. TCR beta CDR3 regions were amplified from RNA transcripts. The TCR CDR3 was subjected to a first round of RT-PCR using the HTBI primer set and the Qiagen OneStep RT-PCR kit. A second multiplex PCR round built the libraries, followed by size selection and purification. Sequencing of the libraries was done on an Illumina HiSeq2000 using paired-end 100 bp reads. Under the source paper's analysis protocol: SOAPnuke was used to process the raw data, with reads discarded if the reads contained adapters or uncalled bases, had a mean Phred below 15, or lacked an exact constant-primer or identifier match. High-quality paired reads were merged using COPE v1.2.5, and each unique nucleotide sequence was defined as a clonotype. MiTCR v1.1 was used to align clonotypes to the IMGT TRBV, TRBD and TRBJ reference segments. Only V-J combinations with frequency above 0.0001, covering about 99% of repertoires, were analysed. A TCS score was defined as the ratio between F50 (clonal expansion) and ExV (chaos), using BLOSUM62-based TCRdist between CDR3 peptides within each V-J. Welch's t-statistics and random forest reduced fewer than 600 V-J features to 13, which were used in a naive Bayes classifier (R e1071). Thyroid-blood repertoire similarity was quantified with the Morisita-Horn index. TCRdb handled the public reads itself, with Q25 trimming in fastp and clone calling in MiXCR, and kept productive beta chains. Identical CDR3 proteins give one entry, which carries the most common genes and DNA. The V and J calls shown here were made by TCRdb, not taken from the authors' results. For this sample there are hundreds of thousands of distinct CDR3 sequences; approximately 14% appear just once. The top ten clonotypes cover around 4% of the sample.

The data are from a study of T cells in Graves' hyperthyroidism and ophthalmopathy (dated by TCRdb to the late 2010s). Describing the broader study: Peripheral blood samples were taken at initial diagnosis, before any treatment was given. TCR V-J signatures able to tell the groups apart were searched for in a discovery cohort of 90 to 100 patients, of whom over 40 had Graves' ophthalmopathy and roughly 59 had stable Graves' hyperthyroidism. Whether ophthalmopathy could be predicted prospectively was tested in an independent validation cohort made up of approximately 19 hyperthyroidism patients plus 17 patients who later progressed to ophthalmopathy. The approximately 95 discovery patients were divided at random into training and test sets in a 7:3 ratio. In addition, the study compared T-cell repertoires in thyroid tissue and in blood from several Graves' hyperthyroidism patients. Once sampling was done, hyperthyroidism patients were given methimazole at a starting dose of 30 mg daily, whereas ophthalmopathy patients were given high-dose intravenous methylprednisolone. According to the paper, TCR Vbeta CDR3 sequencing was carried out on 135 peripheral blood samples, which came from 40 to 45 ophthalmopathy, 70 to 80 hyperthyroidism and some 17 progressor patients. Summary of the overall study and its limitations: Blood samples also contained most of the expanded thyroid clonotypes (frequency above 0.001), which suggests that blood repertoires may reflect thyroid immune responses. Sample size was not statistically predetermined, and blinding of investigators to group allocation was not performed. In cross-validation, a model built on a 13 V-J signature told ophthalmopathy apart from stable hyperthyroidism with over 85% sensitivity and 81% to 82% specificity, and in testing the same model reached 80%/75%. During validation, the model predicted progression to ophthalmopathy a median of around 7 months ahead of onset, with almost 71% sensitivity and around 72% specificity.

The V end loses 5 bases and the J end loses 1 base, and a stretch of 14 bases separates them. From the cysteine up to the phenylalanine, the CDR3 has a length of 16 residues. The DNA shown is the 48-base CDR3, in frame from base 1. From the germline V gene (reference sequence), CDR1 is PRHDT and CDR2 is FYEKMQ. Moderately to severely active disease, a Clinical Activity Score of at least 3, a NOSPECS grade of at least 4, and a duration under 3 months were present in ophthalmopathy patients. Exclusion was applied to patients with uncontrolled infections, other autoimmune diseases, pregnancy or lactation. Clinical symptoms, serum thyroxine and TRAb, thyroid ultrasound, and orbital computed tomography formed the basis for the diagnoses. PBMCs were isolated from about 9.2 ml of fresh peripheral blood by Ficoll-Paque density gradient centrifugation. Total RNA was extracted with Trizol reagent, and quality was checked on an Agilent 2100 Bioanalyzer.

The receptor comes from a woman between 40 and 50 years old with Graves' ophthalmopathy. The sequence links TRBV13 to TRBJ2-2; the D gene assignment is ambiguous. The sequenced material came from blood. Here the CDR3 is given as CASSPLDGLNTGELFF. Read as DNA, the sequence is TGTGCCAGCAGCCCCCTGGACGGGCTGAACACCGGGGAGCTGTTTTTT.